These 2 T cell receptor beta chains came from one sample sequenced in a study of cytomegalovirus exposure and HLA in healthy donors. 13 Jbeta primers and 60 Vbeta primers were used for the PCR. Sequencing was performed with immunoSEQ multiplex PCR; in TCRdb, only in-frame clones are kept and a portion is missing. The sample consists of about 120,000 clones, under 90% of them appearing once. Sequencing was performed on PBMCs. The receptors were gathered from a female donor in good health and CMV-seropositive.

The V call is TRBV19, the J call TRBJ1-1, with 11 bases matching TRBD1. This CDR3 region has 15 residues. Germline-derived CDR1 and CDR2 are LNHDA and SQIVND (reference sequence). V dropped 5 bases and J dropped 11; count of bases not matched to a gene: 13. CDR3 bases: TGTGCCAGTAGTGCATCCCGGGACAGGGGGAAAGCGGCTTTCTTT. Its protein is CASSASRDRGKAAFF.

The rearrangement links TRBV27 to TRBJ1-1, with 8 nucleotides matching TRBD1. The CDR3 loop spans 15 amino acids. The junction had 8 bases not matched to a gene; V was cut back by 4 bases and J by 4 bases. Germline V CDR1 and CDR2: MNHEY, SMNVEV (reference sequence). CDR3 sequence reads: CASSSQGAGSTEAFF. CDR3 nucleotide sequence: TGTGCCAGCAGTTCGCAGGGGGCAGGGAGCACTGAAGCTTTCTTT.